This T cell receptor (beta chain) was found in a study of human thymus T cells. This CDR3 comprises 15 residues. The trim removed 6 bases at V and 6 bases at J, leaving 11 bases unmatched. Germline V gene lookup returns CDR1 SEHNR and CDR2 FQNEAQ (reference sequence). Clones were sequenced by immunoSEQ multiplex PCR, and TCRdb holds only the in-frame ones, with some missing. The data contain 40,000 to 55,000 clones, approximately 95% of them singletons. Sequenced material: blood. V is TRBV7-9 and J is TRBJ2-5, with 9 bases identical to TRBD2. This sequence originates from a boy under three years old with a congenital heart defect but otherwise immunologically healthy. The CDR3 DNA is TGTGCCAGCAGTCCAAGCGGGGGGCGGGGAAAGACCCAGTACTTC. This codes for CASSPSGGRGKTQYF.